The 3 T cell receptor beta chains presented below share a single source sample, sequenced in a study of Ad26.COV2.S vaccination and SARS-CoV-2 variants. Using immunoSEQ multiplex PCR, the repertoire was profiled, and TCRdb retains in-frame clones only, with some absent. The data hold some 330,000 clones, with about 90% observed a single time. Treatment here: some 19 received Ad26.COV2.S at low or high dose, single or two shots; about 5 received placebo; per-sample allocation not given. The samples were gathered on day 63 after the first injection of vaccine or placebo. The source was peripheral blood, collected in a trial of Ad26.COV2.S vaccine versus placebo. The receptors were gathered from a person aged 18 to 59 who received the Ad26.COV2.S COVID-19 vaccine or a placebo.

The chain has TRBV2 and TRBJ1-5; maybe TRBD1 (5 bases). The germline V gene has CDR1 SNHLY and CDR2 FYNNEI. V lost 5 bases and J 5 bases, leaving 16 bases between the germline ends. The CDR3 is 15 amino acids. The CDR3 sequence: CASSYEAGKHQPQHF. CDR3 DNA: TGTGCCAGCAGTTATGAGGCAGGGAAGCATCAGCCCCAGCATTTT.

The J gene is TRBJ1-6, the V gene TRBV11-3; D gene unclear. The CDR3 loop spans 17 amino acids. Trimming cost V 4 bases and J 5 bases, with 18 bases left between them. The V gene's germline CDR1 is SGHNT and CDR2 YENEEA. The CDR3 DNA reads as TGTGCCAGCAGCTCGGGTGCATGGCGCAGGAATAATTCACCCCTCCACTTT. Its protein is CASSSGAWRRNNSPLHF. The variable domain in full, completed from reference TRBV11-3 and TRBJ1-6, reads EAGVVQSPRYKIIEKKQPVAFWCNPISGHNTLYWYLQNLGQGPELLIRYENEEAVDDSQLPKDRFSAERLKGVDSTLKIQPAELGDSAVYLCASSSGAWRRNNSPLHFGNGTRLTVT.

The chain couples TRBV5-4 to TRBJ1-1, with D uncertain. The CDR3 covers 14 residues. CDR1 and CDR2 (germline): SGHNT, YYREEE (reference sequence). With 2 bases removed from V and 2 bases from J, the gap between germline ends came to 10 bases. For the CDR3, the DNA is TGTGCCAGCAGCTTTCGGGGTAGTAACACTGAAGCTTTCTTT. Translated: CASSFRGSNTEAFF.